The text below deals with one T cell receptor (beta chain). Antigen specificity is unknown. This could be a read error, since a much larger clone is one nucleotide away. The sample belongs to a study of T cell repertoires in cytomegalovirus infection. Study overall: CMV infection and matching HLA type were both indicated by public TCR beta signatures. Study-wide results and caveats: HLA-C-restricted TCR beta clonotypes specific for CMV led the ex vivo response. Summed frequency of public TCR beta families distinguished CMV carriers with the relevant HLA.

TCRdb passed the reads through MiXCR, listing each CDR3 protein once. Here the sample spans 200,000 or so distinct CDR3 sequences, approximately 30% being singletons. The sample taken for sequencing was PBMCs. The sequence was obtained from a human donor in good health (CMV status not recorded). Some clones in this sample may be carry-over from other donors' samples.

In nucleotides, the CDR3 is TGTGCCAGCAGCTTGGGGACTAGCGGGGGTACGACGCAGTATTTT. This codes for CASSLGTSGGTTQYF. The chain couples TRBV7-2 to TRBJ2-3, with 14 bases aligning to TRBD2. Germline assignment: CDR1 SGHTA and CDR2 FQGNSA. The junction had 5 bases not matched to a gene; V was cut back by 3 bases and J by 9 bases. The CDR3 covers 15 residues.